This T cell receptor beta chain came from a study of shared clonotypes between healthy human individuals. Findings of the study overall: Donor scarcity curtailed the genetic and exposure-history diversity represented herein. A generally larger estimated richness was seen in naive subsets than in memory subsets.

Each of the donors was a healthy adult who was HIV-negative and had not had a recent acute infection or vaccination. V lost 4 bases and J 9 bases, leaving 19 bases between the germline ends. The germline gives CDR1 MNHEY, CDR2 SMNVEV (reference sequence). The CDR3 extends over 15 amino acids. The count of this clone is one. Its cognate antigen is unknown. The table came from immunoSEQ multiplex PCR; TCRdb's copy has only in-frame clones and leaves some out. The sample gives roughly 2,300,000 clones, roughly 92% of which show up once; 0.37% is in the top ten. The TCR was taken from a man aged 18 to 29 in good health. Some clones in this sample may be carry-over from other donors' samples. Sequenced sample: naive CD4+ T cells from PBMCs. Subset here: CD45RA+ positively selected. The chain combines TRBV27 with TRBJ2-1; a weak D match, TRBD2 (6 bases). The CDR3 nucleotides are TGTGCCAGCAGTTCCGGGAGTCTGGTGTTCGGTGAGCAGTTCTTC. It specifies CASSSGSLVFGEQFF.